This T cell receptor beta chain was obtained from a study of blood T cell repertoires in COVID-19. The CDR3 is 14 residues long. The V end was cut by 2 bases, the J end by 4 bases, with 10 bases between. Per the germline V gene, CDR1 is MDHEN and CDR2 is SYDVKM. Original processing methods: Quantification of nucleated cells was approximated via reference gene primer amplification. Produced via immunoSEQ multiplex PCR; TCRdb's table is partial and in-frame only. V, J and clone size were drawn from that table, and D and trimming were deduced from the DNA. The sample has 400,000 to 550,000 clones; around 89% are singletons.

This TCR was recovered from a woman in her 30s with acute or convalescent COVID-19. Sample: peripheral blood. The chain is built from TRBV28 and TRBJ2-3; tentative D call: TRBD1 (6 bases). The CDR3, as DNA: TGTGCCAGCAGTTTAAGCCACAGGGCAGATACGCAGTATTTT. It translates to CASSLSHRADTQYF.